This TCR beta chain originates from a study of cytomegalovirus exposure and HLA in healthy donors. Study-wide findings and caveats: It was likely that a cluster of highly shared sequence variants was a sequencing artifact. Later analysis reportedly placed an Asian-associated ancestry cluster below the approximately 650-donor mean in N-insertions. Later on, an analysis found that several of the most significant clusters appeared to be linked to common viral pathogens, which included parvovirus B19.

In regard to this clone: The antigen is undetermined.

Primers for the PCR totalled 60 Vbeta and 13 Jbeta. TCRdb's table, derived via immunoSEQ multiplex PCR, lists solely in-frame clones and lacks some. This table has tens of thousands of clones, under 80% appearing once. This CDR3 is 14 amino acids long. Germline CDR1 MNHEY, CDR2 SVGAGI. With 5 bases removed from V and 1 base from J, the gap between germline ends came to 11 bases. This TCR came from a male donor in good health and CMV-seropositive. Sequenced material: PBMCs. The chain couples TRBV6-5 to TRBJ1-1, with a possible D match to TRBD1 (5 bases). The CDR3 protein is CASSPGTGNTEAFF. The CDR3 nucleotides are TGTGCCAGCAGTCCCGGCACAGGGAACACTGAAGCTTTCTTT.